This section outlines one T cell receptor beta chain sequence together with its context. Study processing details: The assay estimated nucleated cells by amplifying reference gene primers. Method: immunoSEQ multiplex PCR; TCRdb's copy keeps in-frame clones and lacks some. V, J and clone size reflect that table, while D and trimming were determined from the DNA. The data show tens of thousands of clones, over 90% seen once. Germline trimming cut 6 bases from V and 6 bases from J; bases unmatched to any gene: 8. CDR3 length equals 15 residues. The germline V gene has CDR1 LGHNT and CDR2 FRNRAP. This sample is part of a study of blood T cell repertoires in COVID-19.

J is TRBJ2-1 and V is TRBV12-5; 10 bases align to TRBD1. The sample comprised peripheral blood. The TCR sequence derives from a man over 45 with active COVID-19. The CDR3 protein is CASGRGQGNTNEQFF. The CDR3 bases are TGTGCTAGTGGGCGGGGACAGGGGAATACCAATGAGCAGTTCTTC. The entire variable domain, with the rest obtained from reference TRBV12-5 and TRBJ2-1, is as follows: DARVTQTPRHKVTEMGQEVTMRCQPILGHNTVFWYRQTMMQGLELLAYFRNRAPLDDSGMPKDRFSAEMPDATLATLKIQPSEPRDSAVYFCASGRGQGNTNEQFFGPGTRLTVL.